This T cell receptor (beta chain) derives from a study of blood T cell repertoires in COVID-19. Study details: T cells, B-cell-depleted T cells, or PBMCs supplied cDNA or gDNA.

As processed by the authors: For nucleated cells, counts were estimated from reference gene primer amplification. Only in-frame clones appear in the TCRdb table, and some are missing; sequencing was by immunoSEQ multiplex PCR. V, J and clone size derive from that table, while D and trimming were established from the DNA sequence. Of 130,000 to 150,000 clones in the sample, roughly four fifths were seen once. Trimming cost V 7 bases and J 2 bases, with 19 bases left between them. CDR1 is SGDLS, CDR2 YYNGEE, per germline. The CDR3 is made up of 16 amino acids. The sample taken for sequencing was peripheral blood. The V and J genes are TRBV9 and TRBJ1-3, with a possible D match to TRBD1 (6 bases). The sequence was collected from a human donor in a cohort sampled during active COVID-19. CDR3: CASAVLSGGPGNTIYF. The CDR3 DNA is TGTGCCAGCGCCGTACTCTCCGGGGGGCCTGGAAACACCATATATTTT.